These 10 T cell receptor beta chains were sequenced from one sample in a study of blood T cell repertoires in COVID-19. Clones were read by immunoSEQ multiplex PCR, and TCRdb kept only the in-frame ones, dropping some. The data hold a few hundred thousand clones, with roughly 84% observed a single time. The sample consisted of PBMCs or T cells enriched from blood (not recorded which). The receptor set was obtained from a man aged 30 to 45 in a cohort exposed to, infected with or recovered from COVID-19 (not recorded which).

The chain combines TRBV28 with TRBJ2-7, with D possibly being TRBD1 (5 bases). Trimming left V 3 bases short and J 5 bases short, with 11 bases between. This CDR3 spans 13 amino acids. Germline assignment: CDR1 MDHEN and CDR2 SYDVKM. The CDR3 protein is CASSFSGSHEQYF. The DNA of the CDR3 is TGTGCCAGCAGTTTTTCAGGGTCCCACGAGCAGTACTTC.

The chain is built from TRBV7-2 and TRBJ2-5; a weak D match, TRBD1 (5 bases). The CDR3 totals 14 residues. The V gene's germline CDR1 is SGHTA and CDR2 FQGNSA. Trimming removed 4 bases from V and 1 base from J, with 10 bases in between. CDR3 nucleotides: TGTGCCAGCAGCTCCGGACAAATCCAAGAGACCCAGTACTTC. Encoded protein: CASSSGQIQETQYF.

The gene calls are TRBV5-6 and TRBJ2-5, with 13 positions matching TRBD2. CDR3 length: 17 residues. The V segment lost 4 bases and the J segment 7 bases; nucleotides outside the gene matches: 13. Per the germline V gene, CDR1 is SGHDT and CDR2 is YYEEEE. The CDR3 is CASSLSGLAGESGTQYF. The CDR3 DNA follows: TGTGCCAGCAGCCTGAGCGGACTAGCGGGAGAGAGTGGGACCCAGTACTTC.

This clone was counted a few times. J is TRBJ1-1 and V is TRBV15, with 7 nucleotides matching TRBD1. The trim removed 0 bases at V and 6 bases at J, leaving 22 bases unmatched. Germline V gene lookup returns CDR1 LNHNV and CDR2 YYDKDF (reference sequence). The CDR3 length is 20 residues. DNA for the CDR3: TGTGCCACCAGCAGAGATAGGGACAGTGCCCTGGTTCGCTCTAACGCTGAAGCTTTCTTT. Its protein product is CATSRDRDSALVRSNAEAFF.

CDR3 DNA sequence: TGTGCCAGCAGTCCCCTCAGGACAGGAATCTACGAGCAGTACTTC. It codes for CASSPLRTGIYEQYF. The chain links TRBV28 to TRBJ2-7, with 7 bases that match TRBD1. J lost 3 bases, V lost 5 bases, and 10 bases had no gene match. The germline V gene has CDR1 MDHEN and CDR2 SYDVKM. This CDR3 spans 15 amino acids. Filled out from reference TRBV28 and TRBJ2-7, the complete variable domain reads DVKVTQSSRYLVKRTGEKVFLECVQDMDHENMFWYRQDPGLGLRLIYFSYDVKMKEKGDIPEGYSVSREKKERFSLILESASTNQTSMYLCASSPLRTGIYEQYFGPGTRLTVT.

J is TRBJ2-5 and V is TRBV28; no definite D call. The CDR3 is 15 residues long. Trimming removed 4 bases from V and 1 base from J, with 13 bases in between. Germline V gives CDR1 MDHEN, CDR2 SYDVKM. The CDR3 sequence: CASSSPMELQETQYF. CDR3 DNA: TGTGCCAGCAGTTCACCTATGGAGCTCCAAGAGACCCAGTACTTC. Filled out from reference TRBV28 and TRBJ2-5, the complete variable domain reads DVKVTQSSRYLVKRTGEKVFLECVQDMDHENMFWYRQDPGLGLRLIYFSYDVKMKEKGDIPEGYSVSREKKERFSLILESASTNQTSMYLCASSSPMELQETQYFGPGTRLLVL.

The chain employs TRBV5-8 and TRBJ2-5, with TRBD1 matching 9 bases. V gave up 4 bases and J gave up 4 bases; unmatched junction bases: 5. The CDR3 has 14 amino acids. From germline, CDR1 is SGHTS and CDR2 YDEGEE. DNA for the CDR3: TGTGCCAGCAGCCAGGGACAGGGAACAGAGACCCAGTACTTC. Translated, it gives CASSQGQGTETQYF.

The rearrangement links TRBV6-2 or TRBV6-3 to TRBJ1-2; 7 bases are shared with TRBD1. Trimming removed 5 bases from V and 8 bases from J; junction bases left unmatched: 8. The CDR3 runs to 13 residues. Germline CDR1 reads MNHEY; CDR2 reads SVGEGT. In nucleotides, the CDR3 is TGTGCCAGCAGTCCCGACAGGGCGGGAGGCTACACCTTC. Protein sequence: CASSPDRAGGYTF.

V is TRBV4-2 and J is TRBJ2-4; 12 positions agree with TRBD2. The CDR3 sequence is 17 residues long. Trimming cost V 0 bases and J 4 bases; bases outside gene matches: 4. CDR1 and CDR2 (germline): LGHNA, YNFKEQ. The CDR3 DNA reads TGTGCCAGCAGCCAAGAGACTAGCGGGAGCCCAAAAAACATTCAGTACTTC. As protein: CASSQETSGSPKNIQYF.

This sequence joins TRBV28 and TRBJ2-1, with 8 bases lining up with TRBD1. After removal of 5 bases from V and 4 bases from J, the junction contained 4 bases not matched to a gene. The CDR3 spans 14 residues. Per germline, CDR1 MDHEN and CDR2 SYDVKM. The CDR3 nucleotides are TGTGCCAGCAGTCCCGACAGGGGTTACAATGAGCAGTTCTTC. It codes for CASSPDRGYNEQFF.